One sample yielded the 20 T cell receptor beta chains listed below, sequenced in a study of OX40 agonist ivuxolimab in advanced cancers. The assay was immunoSEQ multiplex PCR, and TCRdb's table has in-frame clones only and misses some. In the table there are about 63,000 clones, approximately 92% of which are singletons. This specimen consisted of CD4+ or CD8+ T cells sorted from blood, obtained in a trial of the OX40 agonist ivuxolimab. These receptor sequences come from an adult with an advanced solid tumor such as melanoma, head and neck, liver or kidney cancer.

The chain recombines TRBV11-2 with TRBJ2-7, with 8 bases that match TRBD2. V trimming: 2 bases; J trimming: 5 bases; junction bases outside the gene matches: 5. This CDR3 is 14 amino acids long. The germline V gene has CDR1 SGHAT and CDR2 FQNNGV. This CDR3 reads CASSLLSGRNEQYF. CDR3 nucleotide sequence: TGTGCCAGCAGCTTATTGAGCGGGAGAAACGAGCAGTACTTC.

This clone was counted between two and nine times. V is TRBV19 and J is TRBJ1-4; weak D call: TRBD1 (5 bases). V lost 5 bases and J lost 4, with 14 bases in between. This CDR3 contains 15 residues. Germline V CDR1 and CDR2: LNHDA, SQIVND (reference sequence). CDR3 amino acids: CASSSLSGVNEKLFF. For the CDR3, the DNA is TGTGCCAGTAGTTCACTCTCGGGGGTTAATGAAAAACTGTTTTTT.

This chain links TRBV28 with TRBJ1-2, with TRBD1 matching 9 bases. With V trimmed by 8 bases and J by 5 bases, 9 bases remained unmatched. This CDR3 region has 14 residues. Germline V gene data show CDR1 as MDHEN and CDR2 as SYDVKM. The CDR3 is CASPKQGAMYGYTF. The CDR3 DNA sequence: TGTGCCAGCCCTAAACAGGGGGCGATGTATGGCTACACCTTC.

The gene calls are TRBV25-1 and TRBJ1-5, with D unresolved. The CDR3 has 14 amino acids. Trimming pared 3 bases from V and 4 bases from J, leaving 10 bases between. Germline loops: CDR1 MGHDK, CDR2 SYGVNS. DNA for the CDR3: TGTGCCAGCAGTGACTTCGGCGGTAATCAGCCCCAGCATTTT. Its translation is CASSDFGGNQPQHF.

CDR3 nucleotide sequence: TGTGCCAGCAGTTTCGGAACAGGGCGCTATGGCTACACCTTC. The encoded protein is CASSFGTGRYGYTF. This sequence joins TRBV6-5 and TRBJ1-2; possibly TRBD1 for D (6 bases). Per the germline V gene, CDR1 is MNHEY and CDR2 is SVGAGI. Trimming removed 4 bases from V and 4 bases from J, with 13 bases in between. There are 14 residues in the CDR3.

The chain links TRBV5-1 to TRBJ2-2; D possibly corresponds to TRBD1 (5 bases). CDR1 SGHRS and CDR2 YFSETQ come from the germline V gene. The CDR3 length is 16 residues. The V and J ends lost 0 bases and 1 base respectively, with 10 bases between them. CDR3 nucleotide sequence: TGCGCCAGCAGCTTGGTGCAGGGAAGGAACACCGGGGAGCTGTTTTTT. This encodes CASSLVQGRNTGELFF.

The chain employs TRBV4-2 and TRBJ2-7, with D possibly matching TRBD1 (6 bases). The germline V gene encodes CDR1 LGHNA and CDR2 YNFKEQ. This CDR3 comprises 18 residues. Trimming removed 4 bases from V and 3 bases from J, with 25 bases in between. Written as DNA, the CDR3 is TGTGCCAGCAGCCTACAATTTACAGGGTCCGGGTCGTTCTACGAGCAGTACTTC. It yields the protein CASSLQFTGSGSFYEQYF.

The chain has TRBV5-1 and TRBJ2-7; no reliable D call. Trimming removed 7 bases from V and 1 base from J, with 12 bases in between. The CDR3 is 13 amino acids. In germline, CDR1 is SGHRS, CDR2 YFSETQ. In DNA form, the CDR3 reads TGCGCCAGCGGCCCCCTTTCTTCCTACGAGCAGTACTTC. It is translated as CASGPLSSYEQYF.

The chain has TRBV6-5 and TRBJ2-5, with D perhaps matching TRBD2 (6 bases). The V gene's germline CDR1 is MNHEY and CDR2 SVGAGI. This CDR3 has 13 amino acids. Trimming pared 6 bases from V and 3 bases from J, leaving 11 bases between. The CDR3 sequence: CASRWGLKETQYF. CDR3 in DNA: TGTGCCAGCAGGTGGGGACTGAAAGAGACCCAGTACTTC.

V and J are TRBV29-1 and TRBJ2-1; 12 nucleotides line up with TRBD2. The junction had 10 bases not matched to a gene; V was cut back by 7 bases and J by 3 bases. CDR1 and CDR2 (germline): SQVTM, ANQGSEA. This CDR3 contains 16 residues. CDR3 sequence (DNA): TGCAGCGCAAAGGCCGGACTAGCGGGGATCTACAATGAGCAGTTCTTC. Translated, it gives CSAKAGLAGIYNEQFF.

The chain is built from TRBV18 and TRBJ1-1; D unclear. Trimming cost V 3 bases and J 3 bases, with 8 bases left between them. This CDR3 region has 13 residues. Germline values: CDR1 KGHSH, CDR2 LQKENI. CDR3 coding DNA: TGTGCCAGCTCACCCTCCGGGTACACTGAAGCTTTCTTT. It translates to CASSPSGYTEAFF.

The rearrangement links TRBV19 to TRBJ1-1; D is undetermined. The length of the CDR3 is 14 residues. Trimming took 5 bases from V and 1 from J, leaving 11 bases between them. Germline V lookup: CDR1 LNHDA, CDR2 SQIVND (reference sequence). Written as DNA, the CDR3 is TGTGCCAGTAGTCCGACCCGTAGGAACACTGAAGCTTTCTTT. Translating it yields CASSPTRRNTEAFF. Using reference TRBV19 and TRBJ1-1 for the parts outside the CDR3, the full variable domain is DGGITQSPKYLFRKEGQNVTLSCEQNLNHDAMYWYRQDPGQGLRLIYYSQIVNDFQKGDIAEGYSVSREKKESFPLTVTSAQKNPTAFYLCASSPTRRNTEAFFGQGTRLTVV.

This sequence joins TRBV5-1 and TRBJ2-7; 11 bases agree with TRBD2. The CDR3 spans 15 residues. With 5 bases clipped from V and 0 bases from J, the junction kept 4 bases outside the gene matches. The germline CDR1 and CDR2 sequences are SGHRS and YFSETQ. The CDR3 here is CASSWGLADSYEQYF. The CDR3 DNA is TGCGCCAGCAGTTGGGGACTAGCGGACTCCTACGAGCAGTACTTC.

A single count supports this clone. V gene TRBV10-3 combines with J gene TRBJ1-5, with 11 nucleotides matching TRBD1. J was trimmed by 6 bases and V by 0 bases; bases with no gene match: 1. The CDR3 is 15 amino acids. Germline V gene data show CDR1 as ENHRY and CDR2 as SYGVKD. CDR3 nucleotides: TGTGCCATCAGTGAGTCCGGGACAGGGGGTCAGCCCCAGCATTTT. It is translated as CAISESGTGGQPQHF.

This clone was detected once. This sequence joins TRBV10-1 and TRBJ1-1, with unresolved D. Germline V CDR1 and CDR2: WNHNN, SYGVQD (reference sequence). V was pared by 0 bases and J by 6 bases, with 11 bases between. The CDR3 runs 14 residues. CDR3 residues: CASSESSGSPEAFF. The CDR3 DNA sequence: TGCGCCAGCAGTGAGTCTTCGGGCAGCCCTGAAGCTTTCTTT.

The rearrangement uses TRBV6-1 and TRBJ1-2, with 8 bases aligning to TRBD1. This CDR3 contains 12 residues. The germline CDR1 and CDR2 sequences are MNHNS and SASEGT. J gave up 4 bases and V 8 bases, and 3 bases lay outside the gene matches. The CDR3 is CASLDRAYGYTF. DNA for the CDR3: TGTGCCAGCCTGGACAGGGCCTATGGCTACACCTTC.

The chain has TRBV18 and TRBJ2-5; D not certain. The V and J ends lost 0 bases and 4 bases respectively, with 3 bases between them. CDR1 is KGHSH, CDR2 LQKENI, per germline. This CDR3 spans 12 amino acids. This CDR3 is CASSPPVETQYF. CDR3 DNA sequence: TGTGCCAGCTCACCACCGGTAGAGACCCAGTACTTC.

V and J are TRBV2 and TRBJ2-2, with TRBD1 matching 8 bases. The CDR3 sequence is 17 residues long. With V trimmed by 7 bases and J by 9 bases, 19 bases remained unmatched. Germline loops: CDR1 SNHLY, CDR2 FYNNEI. CDR3 nucleotide sequence: TGTGCCAGCACCCCCCCTGGGGCAGGGGGCCCCCCCAGGGAGCTGTTTTTT. As protein: CASTPPGAGGPPRELFF.

This clone appeared a single time. CDR3 DNA sequence: TGTGCCACCAGCTCGGGCAACTCAGGGGGCTACACCTTC. It codes for CATSSGNSGGYTF. The chain combines TRBV15 with TRBJ1-2, with a weak D call TRBD1 (5 bases). The V end was cut by 5 bases, the J end by 8 bases, with 15 bases between. CDR1 and CDR2 from the germline V gene are LNHNV and YYDKDF (reference sequence). The CDR3 is 13 amino acids.

This chain links TRBV6-1 with TRBJ2-7; 9 bases line up with TRBD1. Germline lookup yields CDR1 MNHNS and CDR2 SASEGT. The CDR3 is 14 residues long. Trimming cost V 6 bases and J 0 bases; bases outside gene matches: 3. CDR3 DNA: TGTGCCAGCAGGTGGACAGGGGACTCCTACGAGCAGTACTTC. This translates into CASRWTGDSYEQYF.